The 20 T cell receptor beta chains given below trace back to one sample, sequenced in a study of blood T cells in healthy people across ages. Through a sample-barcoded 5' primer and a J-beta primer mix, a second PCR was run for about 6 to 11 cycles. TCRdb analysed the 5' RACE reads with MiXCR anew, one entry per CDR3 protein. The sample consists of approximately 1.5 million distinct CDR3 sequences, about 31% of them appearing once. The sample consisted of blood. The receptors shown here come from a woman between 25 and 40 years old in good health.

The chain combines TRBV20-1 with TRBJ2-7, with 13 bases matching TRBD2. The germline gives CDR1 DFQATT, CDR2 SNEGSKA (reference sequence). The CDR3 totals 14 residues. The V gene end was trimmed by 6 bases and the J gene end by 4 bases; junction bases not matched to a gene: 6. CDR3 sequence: CSARLAGGHYEQYF. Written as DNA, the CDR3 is TGCAGTGCAAGACTAGCGGGGGGTCATTACGAGCAGTACTTC.

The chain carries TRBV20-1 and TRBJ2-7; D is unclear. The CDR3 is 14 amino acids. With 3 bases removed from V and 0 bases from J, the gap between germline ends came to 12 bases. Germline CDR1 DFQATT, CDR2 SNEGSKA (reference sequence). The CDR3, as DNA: TGCAGTGCTAGGCCCATCACCACCTCCTACGAGCAGTACTTC. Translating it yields CSARPITTSYEQYF.

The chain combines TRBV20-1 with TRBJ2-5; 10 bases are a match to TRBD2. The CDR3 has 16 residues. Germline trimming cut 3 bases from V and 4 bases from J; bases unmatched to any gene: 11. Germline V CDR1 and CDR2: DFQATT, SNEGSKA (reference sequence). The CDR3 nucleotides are TGCAGTGCTAGGCCTAGCGGGGGCGCAAGGGGAGAGACCCAGTACTTC. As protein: CSARPSGGARGETQYF.

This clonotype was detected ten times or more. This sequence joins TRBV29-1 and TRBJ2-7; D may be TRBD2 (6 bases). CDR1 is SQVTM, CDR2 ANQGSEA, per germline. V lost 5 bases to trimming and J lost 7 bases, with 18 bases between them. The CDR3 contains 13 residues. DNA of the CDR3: TGCAGCGTTCGCCGGGACCCGGGGGAAGAGCAGTACTTC. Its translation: CSVRRDPGEEQYF.

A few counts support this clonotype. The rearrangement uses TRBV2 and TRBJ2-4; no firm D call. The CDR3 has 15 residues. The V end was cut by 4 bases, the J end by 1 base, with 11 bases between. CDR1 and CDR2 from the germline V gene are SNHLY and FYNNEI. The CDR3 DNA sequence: TGTGCCAGCAGTGGTTCCCTTGGGGCCAAAAACATTCAGTACTTC. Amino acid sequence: CASSGSLGAKNIQYF.

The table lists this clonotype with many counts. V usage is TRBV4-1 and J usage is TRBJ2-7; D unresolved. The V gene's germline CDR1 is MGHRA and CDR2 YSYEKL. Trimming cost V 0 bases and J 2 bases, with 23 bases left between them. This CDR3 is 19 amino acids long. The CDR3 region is CASSQDGLTDQDRPYEQYF. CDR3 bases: TGCGCCAGCAGCCAAGATGGGTTGACCGACCAAGATCGGCCCTACGAGCAGTACTTC.

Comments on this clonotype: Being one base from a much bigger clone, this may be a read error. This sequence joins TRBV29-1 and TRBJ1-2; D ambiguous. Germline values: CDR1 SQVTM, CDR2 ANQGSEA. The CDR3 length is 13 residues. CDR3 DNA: TGCAGCGTCGAAGCGGGGAGGGACTATGGCTACACCTTC. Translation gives CSVEAGRDYGYTF. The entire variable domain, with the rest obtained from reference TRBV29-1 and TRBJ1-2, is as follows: SAVISQKPSRDICQRGTSLTIQCQVDSQVTMMFWYRQQPGQSLTLIATANQGSEATYESGFVIDKFPISRPNLTFSTLTVSNMSPEDSSIYLCSVEAGRDYGYTFGSGTRLTVV.

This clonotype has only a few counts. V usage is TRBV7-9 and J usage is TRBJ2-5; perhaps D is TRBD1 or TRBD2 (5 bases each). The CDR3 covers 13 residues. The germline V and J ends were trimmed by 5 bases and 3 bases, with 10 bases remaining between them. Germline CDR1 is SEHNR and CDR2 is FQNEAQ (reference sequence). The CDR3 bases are TGTGCCAGCAGCCGGGACGTCGAAGAGACCCAGTACTTC. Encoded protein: CASSRDVEETQYF.

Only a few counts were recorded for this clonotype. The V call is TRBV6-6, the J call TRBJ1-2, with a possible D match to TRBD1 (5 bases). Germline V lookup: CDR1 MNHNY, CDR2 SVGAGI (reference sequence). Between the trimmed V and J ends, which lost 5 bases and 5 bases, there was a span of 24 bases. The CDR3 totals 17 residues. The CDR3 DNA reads TGTGCCAGCAGTATGCGGGGCGGGGAAATTTTTCTATATGGCTACACCTTC. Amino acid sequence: CASSMRGGEIFLYGYTF.

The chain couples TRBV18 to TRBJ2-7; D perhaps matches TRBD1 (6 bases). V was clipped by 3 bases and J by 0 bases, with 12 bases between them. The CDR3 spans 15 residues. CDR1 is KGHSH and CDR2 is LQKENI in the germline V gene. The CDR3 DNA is TGTGCCAGCTCACCTTACCCGACAGGCTCCTACGAGCAGTACTTC. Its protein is CASSPYPTGSYEQYF.

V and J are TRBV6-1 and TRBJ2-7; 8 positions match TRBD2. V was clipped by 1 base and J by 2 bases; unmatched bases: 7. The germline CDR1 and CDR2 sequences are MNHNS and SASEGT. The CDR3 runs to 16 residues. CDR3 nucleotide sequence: TGTGCCAGCAGTGAAGGGGCGGGGACTAGGACCTACGAGCAGTACTTC. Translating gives CASSEGAGTRTYEQYF.

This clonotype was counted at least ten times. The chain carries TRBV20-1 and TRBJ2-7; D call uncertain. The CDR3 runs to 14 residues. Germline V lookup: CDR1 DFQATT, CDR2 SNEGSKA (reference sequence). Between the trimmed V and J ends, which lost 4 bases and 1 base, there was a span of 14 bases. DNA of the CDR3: TGCAGTGCTACCCCCACCCTCAAGTCCTACGAGCAGTACTTC. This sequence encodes CSATPTLKSYEQYF.

The CDR3 region is CATSDLNGNEQFF. DNA for the CDR3: TGTGCCACCAGTGACCTGAATGGCAATGAGCAGTTCTTC. This rearrangement joins TRBV24-1 to TRBJ2-1; D not certain. The CDR3 runs 13 residues. The germline V gene has CDR1 KGHDR and CDR2 SFDVKD. V was trimmed by 4 bases and J by 6 bases, leaving 9 bases between them.

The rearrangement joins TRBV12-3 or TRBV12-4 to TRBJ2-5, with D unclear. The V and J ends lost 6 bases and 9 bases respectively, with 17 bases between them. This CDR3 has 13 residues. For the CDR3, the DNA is TGTGCCAGCAGCAACCGGTTAGAGTCCCCCCAGTACTTC. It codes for CASSNRLESPQYF.

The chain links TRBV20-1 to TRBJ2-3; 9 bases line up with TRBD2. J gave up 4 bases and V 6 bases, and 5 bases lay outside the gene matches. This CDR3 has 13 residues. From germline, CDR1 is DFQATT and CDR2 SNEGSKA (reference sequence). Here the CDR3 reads CSATGLASDTQYF. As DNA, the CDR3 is TGCAGTGCAACCGGACTAGCGTCAGATACGCAGTATTTT.

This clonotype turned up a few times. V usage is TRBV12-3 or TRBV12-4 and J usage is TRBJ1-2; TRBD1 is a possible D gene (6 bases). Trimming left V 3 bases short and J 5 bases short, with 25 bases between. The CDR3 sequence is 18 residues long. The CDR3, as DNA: TGTGCCAGCAGTTTCCATCCCGCGTATCCGGGGGGCGATTATGGCTACACCTTC. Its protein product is CASSFHPAYPGGDYGYTF.

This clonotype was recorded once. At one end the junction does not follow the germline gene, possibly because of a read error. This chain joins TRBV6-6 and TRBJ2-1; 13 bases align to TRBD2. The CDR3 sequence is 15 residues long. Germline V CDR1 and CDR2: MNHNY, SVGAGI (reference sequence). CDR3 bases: TGTGCCGGCAGGCGTACTAGCGGGGGGGACAATGAGCAGTTCTTC. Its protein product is CAGRRTSGGDNEQFF.

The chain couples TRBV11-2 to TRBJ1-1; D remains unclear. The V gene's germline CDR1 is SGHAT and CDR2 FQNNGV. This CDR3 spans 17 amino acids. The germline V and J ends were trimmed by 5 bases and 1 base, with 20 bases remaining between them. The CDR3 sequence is CASSRSLLVSPNTEAFF. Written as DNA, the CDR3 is TGTGCCAGCAGCCGTTCCCTATTGGTCTCCCCGAACACTGAAGCTTTCTTT.

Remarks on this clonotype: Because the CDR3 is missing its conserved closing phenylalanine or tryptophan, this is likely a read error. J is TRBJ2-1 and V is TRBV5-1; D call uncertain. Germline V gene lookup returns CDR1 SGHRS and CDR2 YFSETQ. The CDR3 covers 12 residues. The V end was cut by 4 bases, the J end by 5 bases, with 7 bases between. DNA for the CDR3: TGCGCCAGCAGCCCACATGACAATGAGCAGTTCTGC. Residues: CASSPHDNEQFC.

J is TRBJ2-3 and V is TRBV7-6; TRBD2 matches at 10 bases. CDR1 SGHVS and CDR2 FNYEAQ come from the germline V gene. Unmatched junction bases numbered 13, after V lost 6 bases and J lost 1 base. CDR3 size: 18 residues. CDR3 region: CASSIPAGGEEGTDTQYF. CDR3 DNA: TGTGCCAGCAGTATACCAGCGGGGGGGGAAGAGGGCACAGATACGCAGTATTTT.